A single sample is the source of the 9 T cell receptor beta chains below, sequenced in a study of cytotoxic CD8 clonotypes in ibrutinib-treated CLL. Here immunoSEQ multiplex PCR was the method, and the copy in TCRdb shows in-frame clones only, minus some. This sample has roughly 330,000 clones; roughly 70% occur once, and the top ten carry about 5.9%. The material sequenced was PBMCs, taken after 36 months of ibrutinib treatment. These receptors all stem from a human donor with chronic lymphocytic leukemia.

The chain is built from TRBV28 and TRBJ1-2, with 7 bases fitting TRBD1. From germline, CDR1 is MDHEN and CDR2 SYDVKM. CDR3 length equals 14 residues. V shed 5 bases, J shed 4 bases, and the junction held 7 bases outside the gene matches. In DNA form, the CDR3 reads TGTGCCAGCAGTCCTAGGACAGGAACCTATGGCTACACCTTC. It yields the protein CASSPRTGTYGYTF.

This chain links TRBV5-6 with TRBJ2-1; either TRBD1 or TRBD2 may fit D (5 bases each). The germline V and J ends were trimmed by 3 bases and 4 bases, with 17 bases remaining between them. Germline V gives CDR1 SGHDT, CDR2 YYEEEE. The CDR3 runs 16 residues. The DNA for the CDR3 is TGTGCCAGCAGCTCTCCTCCCGGGACCCAATACAATGAGCAGTTCTTC. Encoded protein: CASSSPPGTQYNEQFF.

This chain links TRBV25-1 with TRBJ1-5, with D hard to call. Trimming stripped 5 bases from V and 10 bases from J, with 12 bases between. This CDR3 has 12 amino acids. The germline V gene has CDR1 MGHDK and CDR2 SYGVNS. CDR3 protein: CASSTNSEPQHF. Written as DNA, the CDR3 is TGTGCCAGCAGTACAAACTCGGAACCCCAGCATTTT.

A few counts support this clone. The chain has TRBV7-6 and TRBJ2-7, with D perhaps matching TRBD1 (5 bases). The CDR3 is made up of 13 amino acids. Germline V gene sequence: CDR1 SGHVS, CDR2 FNYEAQ. V dropped 5 bases and J dropped 7 bases, with 15 bases sitting between them. The CDR3 sequence: CASSPLTVGEQYF. DNA of the CDR3: TGTGCCAGCAGCCCCCTGACAGTCGGGGAGCAGTACTTC.

This clone was found once. The chain carries TRBV7-2 and TRBJ1-5; D is possibly TRBD1 (5 bases). V lost 2 bases, J lost 4 bases, and 15 bases lay in between. This CDR3 contains 16 residues. Per germline, CDR1 SGHTA and CDR2 FQGNSA. The CDR3 region is CASSLTGSTANQPQHF. CDR3 bases: TGTGCCAGCAGCTTAACCGGCTCGACAGCTAATCAGCCCCAGCATTTT.

This rearrangement joins TRBV7-9 to TRBJ2-1, with TRBD1 identical over 11 bases. CDR3 length: 15 amino acids. The V segment lost 3 bases and the J segment 5 bases; nucleotides outside the gene matches: 3. Germline assignment: CDR1 SEHNR and CDR2 FQNEAQ (reference sequence). The CDR3 region is CASSFGTGGHNEQFF. The CDR3 DNA reads TGTGCCAGCAGCTTCGGGACAGGGGGTCACAATGAGCAGTTCTTC.

This clone was seen a handful of times. This chain connects TRBV6-1 to TRBJ1-2; 11 bases match TRBD1. V was clipped by 4 bases and J by 8 bases; unmatched bases: 6. The germline CDR1 and CDR2 sequences are MNHNS and SASEGT. The CDR3 is made up of 14 amino acids. CDR3 bases: TGTGCCAGCAGTGGGGACAGGGGGTTCTGGGGCTACACCTTC. It yields the protein CASSGDRGFWGYTF.

The chain has TRBV29-1 and TRBJ1-2; D remains ambiguous. The CDR3 extends over 14 amino acids. The ends were cut back, 1 base at V and 7 bases at J, with 16 bases in the middle. Germline values: CDR1 SQVTM, CDR2 ANQGSEA. For the CDR3, the DNA is TGCAGCGTTGAAGGCCTATTAGCGCTCGGTGGCTACACCTTC. Its protein product is CSVEGLLALGGYTF.

The chain carries TRBV2 and TRBJ2-7, with 11 bases aligning to TRBD2. This CDR3 has 12 amino acids. Per germline, CDR1 SNHLY and CDR2 FYNNEI. CDR3 bases: TGTGCTATGACTAGCGGGGACTACGAGCAGTACTTC. Amino acid sequence: CAMTSGDYEQYF.